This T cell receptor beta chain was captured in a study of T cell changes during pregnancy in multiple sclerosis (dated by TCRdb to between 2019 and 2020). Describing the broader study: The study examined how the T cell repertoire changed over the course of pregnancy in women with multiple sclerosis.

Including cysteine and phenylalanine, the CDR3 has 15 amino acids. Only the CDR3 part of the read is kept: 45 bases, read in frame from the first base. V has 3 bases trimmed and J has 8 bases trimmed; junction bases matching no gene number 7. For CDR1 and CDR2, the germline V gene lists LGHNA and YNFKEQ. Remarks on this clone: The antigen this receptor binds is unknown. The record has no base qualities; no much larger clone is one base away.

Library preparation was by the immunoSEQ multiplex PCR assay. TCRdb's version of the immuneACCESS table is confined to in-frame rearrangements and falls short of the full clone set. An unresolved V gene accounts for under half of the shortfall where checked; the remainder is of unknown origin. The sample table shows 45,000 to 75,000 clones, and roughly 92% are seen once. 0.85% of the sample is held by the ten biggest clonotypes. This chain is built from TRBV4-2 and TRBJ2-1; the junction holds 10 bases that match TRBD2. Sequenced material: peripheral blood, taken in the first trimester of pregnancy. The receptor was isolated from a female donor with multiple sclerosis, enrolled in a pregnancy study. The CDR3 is CASSHSSGGMDEQFF. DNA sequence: TGTGCCAGCAGCCACTCTAGCGGGGGTATGGATGAGCAGTTCTTC.